The text below deals with one TCR beta chain. These data belong to a study of blood T cell repertoires in COVID-19. For the study at large: Acute-phase and convalescent COVID-19 samples originated in the United States, Italy and Spain. From T cells, B-cell-depleted T cells, or PBMCs came the material, which was cDNA or gDNA.

Authors' data handling: The authors estimated nucleated cell counts from reference gene primer amplification. The protocol was immunoSEQ multiplex PCR, while the TCRdb copy is restricted to in-frame clones and leaves out a portion. The V and J calls and clone size were taken over from that table, and D and trimming were inferred from the DNA. The sample has some 81,000 clones; less than 95% are singletons. V was pared by 5 bases and J by 0 bases, with 14 bases between. Germline-derived CDR1 and CDR2 are SGHVS and FNYEAQ. The CDR3 totals 16 residues. V usage is TRBV7-6 and J usage is TRBJ2-1; D is perhaps TRBD2 (5 bases). Sequences were obtained from peripheral blood. The TCR originated in a woman between 50 and 59 years old in a cohort sampled during active COVID-19. CDR3 nucleotides: TGTGCCAGCAGCCCATTCCGGGATCGCTCCTACAATGAGCAGTTCTTC. Protein product: CASSPFRDRSYNEQFF.